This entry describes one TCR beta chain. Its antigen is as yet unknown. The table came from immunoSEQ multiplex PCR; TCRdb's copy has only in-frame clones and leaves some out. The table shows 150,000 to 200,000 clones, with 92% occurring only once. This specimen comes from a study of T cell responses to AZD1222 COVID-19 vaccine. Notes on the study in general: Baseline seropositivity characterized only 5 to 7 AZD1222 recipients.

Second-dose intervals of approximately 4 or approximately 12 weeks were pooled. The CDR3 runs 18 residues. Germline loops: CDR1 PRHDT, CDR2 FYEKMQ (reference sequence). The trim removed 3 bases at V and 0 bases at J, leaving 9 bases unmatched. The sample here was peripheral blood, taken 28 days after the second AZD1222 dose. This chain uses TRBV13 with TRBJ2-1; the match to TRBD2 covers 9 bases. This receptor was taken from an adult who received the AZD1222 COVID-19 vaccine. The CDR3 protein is CASSFRSGGLSSYNEQFF. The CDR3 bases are TGTGCCAGCAGCTTTCGTAGCGGGGGCCTGAGCTCCTACAATGAGCAGTTCTTC.